This is a list of T cell receptor beta chains from one sample in a study of T cells in tuberculosis. Sequenced by immunoSEQ multiplex PCR; TCRdb stores in-frame clones only, minus some. Among tens of thousands of clones, 90% to 95% were seen once, and the ten largest hold 6% to 8%. Sequenced sample: PBMCs. These receptors were collected from a donor under 30 with latent tuberculosis or without tuberculosis infection. Each CDR3 is given with its conserved first and last residue. D genes are given only for firm matches. Clone size appears in some rows only: once, few, many, or a class for an expanded clone.

D gene	clone size	V gene	CDR3 length	J gene	CDR3 protein	CDR3 DNA
TRBD2	-	TRBV10-3	16	TRBJ2-5	CAISGLLAGGFETQYF	TGTGCCATCAGTGGGCTCCTAGCGGGAGGTTTTGAGACCCAGTACTTC
TRBD1	-	TRBV18	13	TRBJ2-7	CASSRDRMNEQYF	TGTGCCAGCTCCAGGGACAGGATGAACGAGCAGTACTTC
TRBD2	once	TRBV14	17	TRBJ2-5	CASSLGLAVTRQETQYF	TGTGCCAGCAGCCTGGGACTAGCGGTAACCCGGCAAGAGACCCAGTACTTC
TRBD1	-	TRBV6-6	15	TRBJ1-5	CASSYGDRINQPQHF	TGTGCCAGCAGTTACGGGGACAGGATCAATCAGCCCCAGCATTTT
TRBD1	-	TRBV6-4	14	TRBJ1-2	CASSPGQGIYGYTF	TGTGCCAGCAGTCCGGGACAGGGGATCTATGGCTACACCTTC
-	-	TRBV30	15	TRBJ1-2	CAWSVGGQGIHGYTF	TGTGCCTGGAGTGTAGGGGGTCAGGGGATTCATGGCTACACCTTC
-	-	TRBV5-8	14	TRBJ2-2	CASSLQGNTGELFF	TGTGCCAGCAGCCTACAGGGGAACACCGGGGAGCTGTTTTTT
TRBD1	-	TRBV5-1	13	TRBJ1-1	CASSKDRDVEAFF	TGCGCCAGCAGCAAAGACAGGGACGTGGAAGCTTTCTTT
TRBD1	once	TRBV5-4	15	TRBJ1-2	CASSLGLRDSYGYTF	TGTGCCAGCAGCTTGGGACTCCGGGACAGCTATGGCTACACCTTC
-	-	TRBV30	13	TRBJ1-1	CAWNQGRRTEAFF	TGTGCCTGGAACCAGGGGCGGAGAACTGAAGCTTTCTTT
TRBD1	-	TRBV7-8	15	TRBJ1-3	CASSLGQGRGNTIYF	TGTGCCAGCAGCTTAGGACAGGGGAGAGGAAACACCATATATTTT
-	-	TRBV6-1	16	TRBJ2-7	CASSEMGQGTSYEQYF	TGTGCCAGCAGTGAAATGGGGCAGGGCACATCCTACGAGCAGTACTTC
TRBD2	-	TRBV7-3	16	TRBJ2-3	CASSPGTSSTTDTQYF	TGTGCCAGCAGCCCCGGGACTAGCTCGACCACAGATACGCAGTATTTT
-	-	TRBV11-2	14	TRBJ2-7	CASSLAGNSYEQYF	TGTGCCAGCAGCTTAGCTGGCAATTCCTACGAGCAGTACTTC
-	-	TRBV10-1	13	TRBJ2-2	CASSAGNTGELFF	TGCGCCAGCAGTGCGGGGAACACCGGGGAGCTGTTTTTT
TRBD2	once	TRBV9	17	TRBJ2-2	CASSKGVAGGNTGELFF	TGTGCCAGCTCAAAAGGGGTAGCGGGGGGGAACACCGGGGAGCTGTTTTTT
TRBD1	-	TRBV6-1	15	TRBJ1-2	CASSEWTGSNYGYTF	TGTGCCAGCAGTGAATGGACAGGGTCTAACTATGGCTACACCTTC
-	-	TRBV5-1	15	TRBJ2-7	CASSFRGVIQDEQYF	TGCGCCAGCAGCTTCCGGGGAGTGATCCAAGACGAGCAGTACTTC
-	-	TRBV19	14	TRBJ2-7	CASSIAGLPYEQYF	TGTGCCAGTAGTATAGCAGGGCTTCCCTACGAGCAGTACTTC
TRBD1	-	TRBV27	16	TRBJ2-1	CASSGTGTGGYNEQFF	TGTGCCAGCAGTGGAACCGGGACAGGGGGCTACAATGAGCAGTTCTTC
TRBD2	-	TRBV19	15	TRBJ2-1	CASSITSGNYNEQFF	TGTGCCAGTAGTATTACTAGCGGGAATTACAATGAGCAGTTCTTC
-	-	TRBV21-1	17	TRBJ2-2	CASSKRSGRAYTGELFF	TGTGCCAGCAGCAAACGCAGCGGGAGGGCGTATACCGGGGAGCTGTTTTTT
TRBD1	-	TRBV19	11	TRBJ2-2	CASSFGTGVFF	TGTGCCAGTAGTTTCGGGACAGGGGTGTTTTTT
-	-	TRBV15	14	TRBJ1-5	CATSYRDPNQPQHF	TGTGCCACCAGCTACAGGGACCCAAATCAGCCCCAGCATTTT
TRBD1	-	TRBV5-4	15	TRBJ2-7	CASSPPPGQGNEQYF	TGTGCCAGCAGCCCCCCCCCGGGACAGGGCAACGAGCAGTACTTC
TRBD2	-	TRBV6-1	14	TRBJ2-7	CASSEFSSGSSRYF	TGTGCCAGCAGTGAATTCTCTAGCGGGAGTTCAAGGTACTTC
-	-	TRBV5-1	14	TRBJ2-1	CASSLTGPYNEQFF	TGCGCCAGCAGCTTGACAGGACCCTACAATGAGCAGTTCTTC
TRBD2	-	TRBV5-5	15	TRBJ2-7	CASSLYGGGAYEQYF	TGTGCCAGCAGCTTGTATGGCGGGGGAGCCTACGAGCAGTACTTC
TRBD1	once	TRBV5-4	14	TRBJ1-2	CASSSLDRNYGYTF	TGTGCCAGCAGCTCCTTGGACAGGAACTATGGCTACACCTTC
-	once	TRBV12-5	13	TRBJ2-2	CASGLLNTGELFF	TGTGCTAGTGGTTTGTTAAACACCGGGGAGCTGTTTTTT
TRBD1	-	TRBV7-2	16	TRBJ1-2	CASSFSDRPLYYGYTF	TGTGCCAGCAGCTTCTCGGACAGGCCTTTATACTATGGCTACACCTTC
-	-	TRBV27	18	TRBJ1-3	CASSPLDPDRFSGNTIYF	TGTGCCAGCAGTCCCCTCGACCCAGACAGATTCTCTGGAAACACCATATATTTT
TRBD2	-	TRBV14	17	TRBJ2-3	CASSSGTSGSRTDTQYF	TGTGCCAGCAGCAGTGGGACTAGCGGGAGTAGGACAGATACGCAGTATTTT